The entry that follows covers one TCR beta chain sequence. The CDR3 runs to 16 residues. The germline V gene has CDR1 DFQATT and CDR2 SNEGSKA (reference sequence). After removal of 5 bases from V and 10 bases from J, the junction contained 15 bases not matched to a gene. This specimen comes from a study of patients and donors after allogeneic stem cell transplantation. TCRdb reprocessed the RT-PCR reads via MiXCR and lists one record per CDR3 protein. Counted here are hundreds of thousands of distinct CDR3 sequences, around 15% occurring once; the ten biggest clones make up 7.2%. This sequence originates from a human donor who was either an allogeneic HSCT recipient or a stem cell or donor lymphocyte infusion donor (not recorded which). It is not recorded whose cells these are; they may come from a transplant donor. This chain connects TRBV20-1 to TRBJ2-1; 12 bases map to TRBD2. The specimen sequenced was blood, either unsorted or a sorted T cell fraction (not recorded which). The CDR3 DNA follows: TGCAGTGCTGAGGCCTCCGGACTAGCGGGGATGGGGGAGCAGTTCTTC. This translates into CSAEASGLAGMGEQFF.